This passage covers 23 T cell receptor beta chains from one sample sequenced in a study of blood T cells in healthy people across ages. Together with a sample-barcoded 5' primer, a J-beta primer mix was included in a second PCR lasting roughly 6 to 12 cycles. TCRdb re-derived calls from the 5' RACE reads in MiXCR, one entry per CDR3 protein. The repertoire holds fewer than 1 million distinct CDR3 sequences, with roughly 44% as singletons. Specimen: blood. The receptors were sampled from a man aged 60 to 69 in good health.

This clonotype was counted between two and nine times. V usage is TRBV20-1 and J usage is TRBJ2-1, with 7 nucleotides matching TRBD2. The V segment lost 0 bases and the J segment 2 bases; nucleotides outside the gene matches: 13. Germline V lookup: CDR1 DFQATT, CDR2 SNEGSKA (reference sequence). CDR3 size: 18 residues. The CDR3 bases are TGCAGTGCTAGAGATCGTCCGTACCCTAGCGGACCCTACAATGAGCAGTTCTTC. Amino acid sequence: CSARDRPYPSGPYNEQFF.

J is TRBJ2-1 and V is TRBV6-1; 9 nucleotides align to TRBD2. Germline CDR1 is MNHNS and CDR2 is SASEGT. The CDR3 is 14 amino acids. The ends lost 6 bases at V and 9 bases at J; junction bases unmatched: 9. The CDR3 region has the DNA TGTGCCAGCAGAGAGGGACTAGCTTTAGGTGAGCAGTTCTTC. Translation gives CASREGLALGEQFF.

The CDR3 protein is CASSKMGGNEQYF. CDR3 bases: TGTGCCAGCTCTAAGATGGGGGGAAACGAGCAGTACTTC. The V and J genes are TRBV27 and TRBJ2-7; tentatively, D is TRBD2 (6 bases). The V gene lost 8 bases and the J gene lost 5 bases, with 16 bases spanning the gap. The CDR3 has 13 residues. From germline, CDR1 is MNHEY and CDR2 SMNVEV (reference sequence).

This clonotype was observed a handful of times. V is TRBV9 and J is TRBJ2-1; D ambiguous. In germline, CDR1 is SGDLS, CDR2 YYNGEE. Trimming pared 0 bases from V and 0 bases from J, leaving 7 bases between. CDR3 length equals 15 residues. As DNA, the CDR3 is TGTGCCAGCAGCGTAGAGGGCCACTCCTACAATGAGCAGTTCTTC. The encoded protein is CASSVEGHSYNEQFF.

The rearrangement uses TRBV7-9 and TRBJ1-1, with TRBD1 as a possible D gene (5 bases). Germline V gene lookup returns CDR1 SEHNR and CDR2 FQNEAQ (reference sequence). V lost 5 bases to trimming and J lost 1 base, with 14 bases between them. CDR3 length: 15 amino acids. CDR3 DNA sequence: TGTGCCAGCAGCCCCGGCTGGACAACGAACACTGAAGCTTTCTTT. It specifies CASSPGWTTNTEAFF.

This clonotype has more than one count but fewer than ten. The chain uses TRBV6-2 or TRBV6-3 and TRBJ2-7, with 7 bases matching TRBD1. Germline V gives CDR1 MNHEY, CDR2 SVGEGT. V lost 5 bases to trimming and J lost 0 bases; unmatched junction nucleotides: 7. The CDR3 contains 15 residues. CDR3 amino acids: CASSVTGTASYEQYF. The CDR3 coding sequence is TGTGCCAGCAGTGTAACCGGGACAGCCTCCTACGAGCAGTACTTC.

In its sample, this clonotype was seen a few times. The J gene is TRBJ1-1, the V gene TRBV29-1; 10 bases map to TRBD1. The CDR3 is made up of 15 amino acids. Germline CDR1 is SQVTM and CDR2 is ANQGSEA. V lost 2 bases, J lost 4 bases, and 7 bases stayed unmatched. CDR3 amino acids: CSVETGQGSSTEAFF. In nucleotides, the CDR3 is TGCAGCGTTGAAACGGGACAGGGGTCGTCCACTGAAGCTTTCTTT.

V is TRBV7-2 and J is TRBJ2-6; 13 bases are shared with TRBD2. Trimming took 7 bases from V and 0 from J; bases not matched to a gene: 6. Germline CDR1 is SGHTA and CDR2 is FQGNSA. The CDR3 spans 18 residues. The CDR3 DNA reads TGTGCCAGCATCAGGACTAGCGGGGGAAGCTCTGGGGCCAACGTCCTGACTTTC. Amino acids: CASIRTSGGSSGANVLTF.

The table lists this clonotype with many counts. The chain joins TRBV7-2 to TRBJ2-2; perhaps TRBD1 as D (6 bases). In germline, CDR1 is SGHTA, CDR2 FQGNSA. The V gene lost 5 bases and the J gene lost 7 bases, with 20 bases spanning the gap. This CDR3 region has 16 residues. The CDR3 loop is CASSQGPTGLDGELFF. The CDR3 bases are TGTGCCAGCAGCCAAGGGCCTACAGGGTTGGACGGGGAGCTGTTTTTT.

The CDR3 sequence is CASSISGGEGNEQFF. The CDR3 DNA reads as TGCGCCAGCAGCATAAGCGGGGGGGAAGGCAATGAGCAGTTCTTC. The genes are TRBV5-1 and TRBJ2-1; 10 bases agree with TRBD2. This CDR3 has 15 residues. J lost 6 bases, V lost 4 bases, and 7 bases had no gene match. Germline loops: CDR1 SGHRS, CDR2 YFSETQ.

The chain combines TRBV20-1 with TRBJ2-1; D is unclear. Germline CDR1 and CDR2: DFQATT and SNEGSKA (reference sequence). This CDR3 has 14 residues. V lost 6 bases and J lost 2, with 14 bases in between. The CDR3 protein is CSAPAGRTYNEQFF. The CDR3 DNA follows: TGCAGTGCCCCCGCAGGTAGGACCTACAATGAGCAGTTCTTC.

This clonotype has a handful of counts. The chain combines TRBV6-1 with TRBJ2-1; TRBD1 matches 9 bases. The CDR3 runs 16 residues. Losses at the gene ends were 3 bases for V and 4 bases for J; bases not matched to a gene: 7. The germline gives CDR1 MNHNS, CDR2 SASEGT. In DNA form, the CDR3 reads TGTGCCAGCAGTGATAGCTGGACAGGGGTATACAATGAGCAGTTCTTC. Protein product: CASSDSWTGVYNEQFF.

This clonotype showed up many times. This may come from a read error, since a much larger clone is one base off. The chain links TRBV29-1 to TRBJ2-7; 7 bases fit TRBD1. The CDR3 extends over 13 amino acids. Germline V gene data show CDR1 as SQVTM and CDR2 as ANQGSEA. V was clipped by 6 bases and J by 2 bases; unmatched bases: 7. The DNA for the CDR3 is TGCAGCGTCCGAGTACAGGGGACCTACGAGCAGTACTTC. Translation gives CSVRVQGTYEQYF.

The chain has TRBV7-2 and TRBJ2-5, with D hard to call. V was trimmed by 0 bases and J by 2 bases, leaving 7 bases between them. The germline V gene has CDR1 SGHTA and CDR2 FQGNSA. This CDR3 spans 14 amino acids. CDR3 sequence: CASSLAGLQETQYF. In DNA form, the CDR3 reads TGTGCCAGCAGCTTAGCTGGATTGCAAGAGACCCAGTACTTC.

This clonotype was counted between two and nine times. J is TRBJ1-1 and V is TRBV29-1; D unclear. The CDR3 consists of 12 residues. CDR1 and CDR2 from the germline V gene are SQVTM and ANQGSEA. Between the trimmed V and J ends, which lost 3 bases and 1 base, there was a span of 6 bases. CDR3 DNA sequence: TGCAGCGTTGACGGGGAGAACACTGAAGCTTTCTTT. Translating it yields CSVDGENTEAFF.

V gene TRBV2 combines with J gene TRBJ1-5, with D tentatively TRBD1 (5 bases). The CDR3 spans 14 residues. Trimming shortened V by 7 bases and J by 2 bases, and 12 bases separated the two germline ends. Looked up from germline, CDR1 is SNHLY and CDR2 is FYNNEI. This chain's CDR3 is CASNPMGRNQPQHF. DNA of the CDR3: TGTGCCAGCAATCCTATGGGGCGCAATCAGCCCCAGCATTTT.

The chain combines TRBV6-1 with TRBJ2-7; 7 positions agree with TRBD1. The CDR3 is made up of 16 amino acids. Germline V gene sequence: CDR1 MNHNS, CDR2 SASEGT. V was pared by 4 bases and J by 3 bases, with 12 bases of the junction left unmatched. Here the CDR3 reads CASSGSRDRLIYEQYF. CDR3 DNA: TGTGCCAGCAGTGGGAGCCGGGACAGACTAATCTACGAGCAGTACTTC.

This chain joins TRBV11-3 and TRBJ2-3, with D possibly being TRBD1 or TRBD2 (6 bases each). The V end was cut by 1 base, the J end by 5 bases, with 13 bases between. From germline, CDR1 is SGHNT and CDR2 YENEEA. This CDR3 spans 15 amino acids. The chain's CDR3 is CASSLVRGLGDTQYF. CDR3 sequence (DNA): TGTGCCAGCAGCTTAGTCCGGGGGCTCGGAGATACGCAGTATTTT.

This clonotype showed up just a few times. This rearrangement joins TRBV6-1 to TRBJ1-2, with no clear D. The CDR3 consists of 12 residues. The germline CDR1 and CDR2 sequences are MNHNS and SASEGT. The V gene lost 6 bases and the J gene lost 5 bases, with 10 bases spanning the gap. The CDR3, as DNA: TGTGCCAGCAGAGCTTCAGGATATGGCTACACCTTC. Amino acid sequence: CASRASGYGYTF.

The chain couples TRBV15 to TRBJ2-5, with TRBD1 as a possible D gene (7 bases). The CDR3 length is 13 residues. Per germline, CDR1 LNHNV and CDR2 YYDKDF (reference sequence). Between the trimmed V and J ends, which lost 5 bases and 11 bases, there was a span of 18 bases. This CDR3 is CATSGGTAVEQYF. CDR3 DNA: TGTGCCACCAGCGGCGGGACAGCTGTAGAGCAGTACTTC.

This clonotype was observed a few times. The CDR3 DNA sequence: TGTGCCAGCAGGACAGGGGTAGCCGGGGAGCTGTTTTTT. Amino acid sequence: CASRTGVAGELFF. The chain links TRBV12-3 or TRBV12-4 to TRBJ2-2, with TRBD1 identical over 8 bases. There are 13 residues in the CDR3. V was clipped by 6 bases and J by 6 bases; unmatched bases: 3.

Regarding this clonotype: Possible read error: a much larger clone is one base away. The chain employs TRBV7-2 and TRBJ2-4, with 7 bases matching TRBD2. CDR1 and CDR2 (germline): SGHTA, FQGNSA. This CDR3 is built from 16 residues. The ends lost 1 base at V and 6 bases at J; junction bases unmatched: 9. The CDR3 sequence: CTSSLEVGRGGNIQYF. Here the CDR3 DNA reads TGTACCAGCAGCTTAGAAGTCGGCCGCGGGGGAAACATTCAGTACTTC.

As regards this clonotype: The junction does not match germline at one end; this may be a read error. The chain employs TRBV6-2 or TRBV6-3 and TRBJ2-1; D is possibly TRBD1 (5 bases). The CDR3 runs 14 residues. CDR1 and CDR2 (germline): MNHEY, SVGEGT. The CDR3 spells CASSWQGTYNEQFF. The CDR3 nucleotides read TGTGCTAGCAGTTGGCAGGGAACCTACAATGAGCAGTTCTTC.